These T cell receptor beta chains were read from a single sample in a study of cytomegalovirus exposure and HLA in healthy donors. Sequencing used immunoSEQ multiplex PCR; TCRdb keeps in-frame clones, though not all of them. The data contain around 100,000 clones, roughly four fifths of them seen just once; the ten biggest clones take up 8% to 13%. Input material: PBMCs. These receptors all come from a man aged 45-65 years in good health and CMV-seronegative. CDR3s include the opening cysteine and the closing phenylalanine or tryptophan. The D gene is left open where the match is weak. For some rows the clone size is stated as once, few or many, or as a class when expanded; others skip it.

TRBV27	TRBJ2-7	-	-	CASSLAGDPSYEQYF	TGTGCCAGCAGTTTAGCGGGCGATCCCTCCTACGAGCAGTACTTC
TRBV7-8	TRBJ2-3	-	-	CASSLELSDTKDTQYF	TGTGCCAGCAGCTTAGAGTTATCAGATACCAAGGATACGCAGTATTTT
TRBV2	TRBJ2-6	few	-	CASSGTALSGANVLTF	TGTGCCAGCAGTGGGACAGCGCTCTCTGGGGCCAACGTCCTGACTTTC
TRBV2	TRBJ1-2	-	-	CASSESGMGGYTF	TGTGCCAGCAGTGAATCGGGGATGGGTGGCTACACCTTC
TRBV5-1	TRBJ2-1	-	TRBD2	CASSLATSGDPYNEQFF	TGCGCCAGCAGCTTGGCCACTAGCGGCGACCCCTACAATGAGCAGTTCTTC
TRBV30	TRBJ1-2	-	TRBD1	CAWSSMTGTFYGYTF	TGTGCCTGGAGCTCTATGACAGGGACTTTTTATGGCTACACCTTC
TRBV7-2	TRBJ2-7	few	TRBD2	CASSLGTGGGYEQYF	TGTGCCAGCAGCTTGGGGACGGGAGGAGGCTACGAGCAGTACTTC
TRBV6-1	TRBJ1-1	once	-	CASSTKEGTEAFF	TGTGCCAGCAGTACCAAGGAGGGAACTGAAGCTTTCTTT
TRBV29-1	TRBJ1-2	-	TRBD1	CSVGDSRNYGYTF	TGCAGCGTGGGGGACAGCCGGAACTATGGCTACACCTTC
TRBV6-5	TRBJ2-2	-	-	CASSYDSGLGTGELFF	TGTGCCAGCAGTTACGACAGCGGGCTTGGTACCGGGGAGCTGTTTTTT
TRBV19	TRBJ1-5	-	TRBD1	CASSATGSNQPQHF	TGTGCCAGTAGTGCGACAGGGTCGAATCAGCCCCAGCATTTT
TRBV6-1	TRBJ2-5	-	TRBD2	CASYLSGGQQYF	TGTGCCAGTTACCTTTCGGGGGGGCAGCAGTACTTC
TRBV7-9	TRBJ2-7	-	-	CSCARGYEQYF	TGTTCCTGCGCCAGGGGTTACGAGCAGTACTTC
TRBV5-6	TRBJ1-1	-	-	CASSFATGTEAFF	TGTGCCAGCAGCTTCGCGACAGGCACTGAAGCTTTCTTT
TRBV30	TRBJ1-4	-	TRBD1	CAWSVRRGLEKLFF	TGTGCCTGGAGTGTACGCAGGGGGCTCGAAAAACTGTTTTTT
TRBV29-1	TRBJ2-7	once	TRBD2	CSAGTSGNEQYF	TGCAGCGCTGGGACTAGCGGGAACGAGCAGTACTTC
TRBV7-6	TRBJ1-1	-	TRBD1	CASSPRQGEGTEAFF	TGTGCCAGCAGCCCCCGACAGGGGGAGGGCACTGAAGCTTTCTTT
TRBV7-2	TRBJ2-2	-	-	CASSLDRAVGELFF	TGTGCCAGCAGCTTAGACAGGGCGGTCGGGGAGCTGTTTTTT
TRBV9	TRBJ2-7	-	-	CASSPRGTGSYEQYF	TGTGCCAGCAGCCCCCGGGGAACCGGGTCCTACGAGCAGTACTTC
TRBV28	TRBJ1-1	-	-	CASRLAGPEAFF	TGTGCCAGCAGGCTCGCAGGTCCTGAAGCTTTCTTT
TRBV5-4	TRBJ2-3	few	-	CASSDRRGTDTQYF	TGTGCCAGCAGCGACAGGCGGGGCACAGATACGCAGTATTTT
TRBV5-4	TRBJ2-7	-	-	CASSLAEQEYEQYF	TGTGCCAGCAGCTTGGCCGAACAGGAATACGAGCAGTACTTC
TRBV6-1	TRBJ2-2	-	-	CASSEVNSGWNTGELFF	TGTGCCAGCAGTGAAGTTAATTCAGGGTGGAACACCGGGGAGCTGTTTTTT
TRBV5-1	TRBJ2-1	-	TRBD2	CASSSLAGGEDEQFF	TGCGCCAGCAGCTCCCTAGCGGGGGGAGAGGATGAGCAGTTCTTC
TRBV2	TRBJ2-6	few	TRBD2	CASSERGGANGANVLTF	TGTGCCAGCAGTGAACGCGGGGGGGCCAATGGGGCCAACGTCCTGACTTTC
TRBV7-9	TRBJ2-3	-	-	CASSPGGPGTDTQYF	TGTGCCAGCAGCCCTGGTGGGCCCGGCACAGATACGCAGTATTTT
TRBV6-1	TRBJ2-7	-	TRBD2	CASSEAGAGTSYEQYF	TGTGCCAGCAGTGAAGCGGGAGCGGGGACCTCCTACGAGCAGTACTTC
TRBV6-6	TRBJ1-1	few	-	CASSYWGGEAFF	TGTGCCAGCAGTTACTGGGGGGGTGAAGCTTTCTTT
TRBV29-1	TRBJ1-3	-	-	CSVVGERTSGNTIYF	TGCAGCGTTGTGGGAGAAAGGACCTCTGGAAACACCATATATTTT
TRBV18	TRBJ1-4	-	-	CASSPNSAEDEKLFF	TGTGCCAGCTCACCAAACTCCGCAGAGGATGAAAAACTGTTTTTT
TRBV9	TRBJ2-3	once	-	CASSQGSTDTQYF	TGTGCCAGCAGCCAGGGTAGCACAGATACGCAGTATTTT
TRBV7-9	TRBJ1-6	-	-	CASSTDVNSPLHF	TGTGCCAGCAGCACAGACGTGAATTCACCCCTCCACTTT
TRBV6-1	TRBJ2-3	-	-	CASSERADSADTQYF	TGTGCCAGCAGTGAAAGAGCGGACAGCGCAGATACGCAGTATTTT
TRBV6-1	TRBJ1-1	-	-	CASSEAGFGEAFF	TGTGCCAGCAGTGAAGCCGGTTTCGGGGAAGCTTTCTTT
TRBV5-4	TRBJ1-1	-	-	CASSLGITMNTEAFF	TGTGCCAGCAGCTTGGGCATTACAATGAACACTGAAGCTTTCTTT
TRBV12-5	TRBJ1-5	once	-	CASATGPRQPQHF	TGTGCTAGTGCCACAGGGCCGAGACAGCCCCAGCATTTT
TRBV7-7	TRBJ2-7	-	-	CASSLGLEGYEQYF	TGTGCCAGCAGCTTAGGACTAGAGGGGTACGAGCAGTACTTC
TRBV9	TRBJ2-2	-	-	CASSARAGGTGELFF	TGTGCCAGCAGCGCTAGAGCCGGGGGCACCGGGGAGCTGTTTTTT
TRBV6-5	TRBJ1-4	-	TRBD1	CASTQSPGTGKKLFF	TGTGCCAGCACCCAGTCCCCCGGGACAGGGAAAAAACTGTTTTTT
TRBV5-6	TRBJ2-7	-	TRBD1	CASSYRDRGIYEQYF	TGTGCCAGCAGCTACCGGGACAGGGGAATCTACGAGCAGTACTTC
TRBV7-2	TRBJ2-7	-	-	CASSLDSGVYEQYF	TGTGCCAGCAGCTTAGATTCGGGGGTCTACGAGCAGTACTTC
TRBV28	TRBJ2-7	few	TRBD2	CASRGPGTSGHEQYF	TGTGCCAGCAGAGGCCCTGGAACTAGCGGGCACGAGCAGTACTTC
TRBV4-2	TRBJ1-6	-	-	CATSISSYNSPLHF	TGTGCCACAAGTATTAGCTCCTATAATTCACCCCTCCACTTT
TRBV4-2	TRBJ2-7	few	TRBD2	CASSHSGLAGVEQYF	TGTGCCAGCAGCCATTCCGGACTAGCGGGCGTCGAGCAGTACTTC
TRBV28	TRBJ2-3	few	TRBD2	CASSPQRGYLDTQYF	TGTGCCAGCAGCCCCCAGCGGGGGTACTTAGATACGCAGTATTTT
TRBV10-3	TRBJ2-1	-	TRBD2	CAISGGGRDTNEQFF	TGTGCCATCAGCGGGGGGGGGAGGGATACCAATGAGCAGTTCTTC
TRBV18	TRBJ1-2	-	-	CASSPERTGYGYTF	TGTGCCAGCTCACCTGAACGAACGGGCTATGGCTACACCTTC
TRBV7-2	TRBJ2-3	-	-	CASSRNPGVADTQYF	TGTGCCAGCAGCCGGAACCCAGGGGTGGCAGATACGCAGTATTTT
TRBV9	TRBJ1-5	-	TRBD1	CASSPGDRGFNQPQHF	TGTGCCAGCAGCCCGGGGGACAGGGGATTCAATCAGCCCCAGCATTTT
TRBV19	TRBJ1-1	few	TRBD1	CASNSHHPGQGGTEAFF	TGTGCCAGTAACTCCCACCACCCCGGACAGGGCGGGACTGAAGCTTTCTTT
TRBV10-2	TRBJ2-7	-	-	CASSESGGPYEQYF	TGCGCCAGCAGTGAGTCGGGGGGGCCCTACGAGCAGTACTTC
TRBV7-9	TRBJ2-2	-	-	CASSLVRTENTGELFF	TGTGCCAGCAGCTTGGTGAGGACAGAGAACACCGGGGAGCTGTTTTTT
TRBV5-3	TRBJ1-5	-	TRBD1	CARRSGQGAKGNQPQHF	TGTGCCAGAAGGTCGGGACAGGGGGCGAAGGGCAATCAGCCCCAGCATTTT
TRBV5-1	TRBJ1-6	-	TRBD1	CASSLGDSLGRGSPLHF	TGCGCCAGCAGCTTGGGGGACAGTTTGGGACGTGGTTCACCCCTCCACTTT
TRBV10-2	TRBJ2-1	once	TRBD2	CASSTSGRSYNEQFF	TGCGCCAGCAGTACTAGCGGCCGCTCCTACAATGAGCAGTTCTTC